The next 9 T cell receptor beta chains were all read from a single sample in a study of blood T cell repertoires in COVID-19. Sequencing used immunoSEQ multiplex PCR; TCRdb keeps in-frame clones, though not all of them. The table has roughly 230,000 clones, about 85% seen once. Sequenced sample: peripheral blood. Receptors originate from a man aged 40-55 years with acute or convalescent COVID-19.

V usage is TRBV28 and J usage is TRBJ1-6, with a weak D call TRBD1 (5 bases). Germline V CDR1 and CDR2: MDHEN, SYDVKM. The CDR3 has 15 amino acids. V was shortened by 3 bases and J by 8 bases, with 14 bases between the two germline ends. The CDR3, as DNA: TGTGCCAGCAGTTTCTTAGACAGCTTCGATTCACCCCTCCACTTT. Encoded protein: CASSFLDSFDSPLHF. The whole variable domain, remainder taken from reference TRBV28 and TRBJ1-6, is DVKVTQSSRYLVKRTGEKVFLECVQDMDHENMFWYRQDPGLGLRLIYFSYDVKMKEKGDIPEGYSVSREKKERFSLILESASTNQTSMYLCASSFLDSFDSPLHFGNGTRLTVT.

V gene TRBV6-1 combines with J gene TRBJ1-6; no definite D call. Germline V gives CDR1 MNHNS, CDR2 SASEGT. V gave up 2 bases and J gave up 11 bases, with 19 bases separating them. This CDR3 region has 16 residues. In DNA form, the CDR3 reads TGTGCCAGCAGTGAACAAGGGAAAGACTCGGGGACACCCCTCCACTTT. The encoded protein is CASSEQGKDSGTPLHF.

The chain links TRBV10-3 to TRBJ1-2; TRBD1 might be the D (6 bases). V dropped 2 bases and J dropped 5 bases, with 9 bases sitting between them. Germline loops: CDR1 ENHRY, CDR2 SYGVKD. The CDR3 has 13 residues. In DNA, the CDR3 is TGTGCCATCAGTGAGAACAGGGATTATGGCTACACCTTC. Translation: CAISENRDYGYTF.

The chain links TRBV3-1 (or the pseudogene TRBV3-2) to TRBJ2-3, with 8 bases lining up with TRBD2. CDR3 length: 18 amino acids. Unmatched junction bases numbered 12, after V lost 1 base and J lost 3 bases. The germline V gene encodes CDR1 LGHDT and CDR2 YNNKEL (reference sequence). Here the CDR3 DNA reads TGTGCCAGCAGCCAAGGAAAGCGGGGGATTTTAGGGACAGATACGCAGTATTTT. Translating it yields CASSQGKRGILGTDTQYF.

The chain joins TRBV7-8 to TRBJ2-1, with 8 nucleotides matching TRBD2. Germline V gene data show CDR1 as SGHVS and CDR2 as FQNEAQ. The V segment lost 5 bases and the J segment 7 bases; nucleotides outside the gene matches: 19. The CDR3 totals 18 residues. CDR3 nucleotides: TGTGCCAGCAGCCCCCGGGAGCGGGGGACCCCCCGGGGGAATGAGCAGTTCTTC. Protein: CASSPRERGTPRGNEQFF.

The J gene is TRBJ2-2, the V gene TRBV24-1; D not certain. V was cut by 11 bases and J by 1 base, with 10 bases left in between. Looked up from germline, CDR1 is KGHDR and CDR2 is SFDVKD. The CDR3 is 13 amino acids. The CDR3 here is CAIRPGNTGELFF. The CDR3 coding sequence is TGTGCCATCAGGCCGGGGAACACCGGGGAGCTGTTTTTT.

V gene TRBV3-1 (or the pseudogene TRBV3-2) combines with J gene TRBJ1-2, with D possibly TRBD1 on 6 matching bases. Germline V gives CDR1 LGHDT, CDR2 YNNKEL (reference sequence). V was pared by 5 bases and J by 6 bases, with 19 bases between. This CDR3 has 15 residues. CDR3 DNA: TGTGCCAGCAGCGACCGACGGGGGGGGCAGGATGGCTACACCTTC. Its protein is CASSDRRGGQDGYTF.

This chain's CDR3 is CSGGRVDTEAFF. CDR3 DNA sequence: TGCAGCGGGGGGAGGGTCGACACTGAAGCTTTCTTT. The chain joins TRBV29-1 to TRBJ1-1; D possibly corresponds to TRBD1 (5 bases). The CDR3 is 12 residues long. CDR1 and CDR2 from the germline V gene are SQVTM and ANQGSEA. Trimming took off 7 bases at V and 3 bases at J, with 12 bases between the two ends. The variable domain in full, completed from reference TRBV29-1 and TRBJ1-1, reads SAVISQKPSRDICQRGTSLTIQCQVDSQVTMMFWYRQQPGQSLTLIATANQGSEATYESGFVIDKFPISRPNLTFSTLTVSNMSPEDSSIYLCSGGRVDTEAFFGQGTRLTVV.

The V and J genes are TRBV18 and TRBJ1-4, with unresolved D. The CDR3 consists of 13 residues. Deletions cut 2 bases from V and 7 bases from J, with 8 bases between. Germline-derived CDR1 and CDR2 are KGHSH and LQKENI. DNA of the CDR3: TGTGCCAGCTCACCAAGGAGCGGTGAAAAACTGTTTTTT. Translating gives CASSPRSGEKLFF.